The source of this T cell receptor beta chain is a study of tumor and adjacent non-tumor tissue in lung cancer. V lost 4 bases and J lost 3; bases outside the gene matches: 7. The CDR3 runs to 15 residues. CDR1 and CDR2 (germline): KGHDR, SFDVKD. A modified ARM-PCR protocol with three rounds of nested PCR amplified TCRbeta. Via MiXCR, TCRdb re-called the multiplex PCR reads, giving one row per CDR3 protein. The sample holds tens of thousands of distinct CDR3 sequences, about 67% seen once. About this clonotype: Its antigen is undetermined. A read error is possible here, since a much larger clone lies one base away.

Findings of the study overall: Compared with tumor, normal lung showed significantly lower TCR diversity. Tumor repertoires had a smaller top 100 clone share than normal lung.

This sample's RNA came from whole unsorted tissue. Chemotherapy-naive patients with new lung cancer underwent thoracic surgery in China, August–late 2014. This sequence was found in a man in his sixties with non-small cell lung cancer. The V gene is TRBV24-1, the J gene TRBJ2-5, with TRBD1 matching 7 bases. The sample was lung tumor tissue. The CDR3 reads CATSEGTVIKETQYF. The DNA of the CDR3 is TGTGCCACCAGTGAGGGGACAGTGATTAAAGAGACCCAGTACTTC.